These 10 T cell receptor beta chains share one sample of origin, sequenced in a study of neurological immune-mediated disorders. TCRdb redid the calling of the 5' RACE reads with MiXCR, one entry per CDR3 protein. The sample has about 35,000 distinct CDR3 sequences; 3% to 4% are singletons. Input material: PBMCs. All receptors come from a man under 40 with multiple sclerosis.

This clonotype came up many times. The gene calls are TRBV20-1 and TRBJ2-5; D ambiguous. Germline CDR1 is DFQATT and CDR2 is SNEGSKA (reference sequence). The ends were cut back, 0 bases at V and 5 bases at J, with 13 bases in the middle. The CDR3 totals 14 residues. The CDR3 region is CSARDIRYLETQYF. The CDR3 DNA is TGCAGTGCTAGAGATATCAGATACCTCGAGACCCAGTACTTC.

The table lists this clonotype with many counts. An end of the junction differs from the germline gene, which may be a read error. This chain joins TRBV12-3 or TRBV12-4 and TRBJ1-6; D is unresolved. CDR3 length: 14 amino acids. The CDR3 region is CASSLIERGSPLNF. In DNA form, the CDR3 reads TGTGCCAGCAGTTTAATAGAGCGAGGATCACCCCTCAACTTT.

The table lists this clonotype with many counts. The chain couples TRBV5-1 to TRBJ2-2; D might be TRBD2 (6 bases). V was trimmed by 5 bases and J by 4 bases, leaving 12 bases between them. The CDR3 contains 14 residues. The germline V gene encodes CDR1 SGHRS and CDR2 YFSETQ. The CDR3 bases are TGCGCCAGCAGAACTCGGGGGACCACCGGGGAGCTGTTTTTT. It yields the protein CASRTRGTTGELFF.

This clonotype was picked up many times. The genes are TRBV20-1 and TRBJ1-5, with no clear D. V lost 4 bases to trimming and J lost 6 bases, with 19 bases between them. CDR3 length equals 15 residues. Germline CDR1 and CDR2: DFQATT and SNEGSKA (reference sequence). CDR3 amino acids: CSAIISPSAGQPQHF. In nucleotides, the CDR3 is TGCAGTGCTATTATTTCCCCTTCTGCCGGTCAGCCCCAGCATTTT.

This clonotype was seen repeatedly, ten times or more. J is TRBJ1-1 and V is TRBV7-9; the D is unclear. The CDR3 runs 13 residues. Germline assignment: CDR1 SEHNR and CDR2 FQNEAQ (reference sequence). V was cut by 1 base and J by 5 bases, with 8 bases left in between. The DNA for the CDR3 is TGTGCCAGCAGCTTAGGAGGGCAGACTGAAGCTTTCTTT. Its translation is CASSLGGQTEAFF.

This clonotype occurred a few times. The chain employs TRBV30 and TRBJ1-5; tentative D call: TRBD1 (5 bases). Germline CDR1 and CDR2: GTSNPN and SVGIG (reference sequence). The germline V and J ends were trimmed by 3 bases and 5 bases, with 11 bases remaining between them. This CDR3 has 13 residues. The CDR3, as DNA: TGTGCCTGGAGCCCACGGGGGGATCAGCCCCAGCATTTT. It specifies CAWSPRGDQPQHF.

This clonotype has ten or more counts. The chain combines TRBV4-3 with TRBJ2-5; possible D gene TRBD1, 5 bases. This CDR3 contains 17 residues. Germline CDR1 and CDR2: LGHNA and YSLEER. V lost 5 bases and J lost 0, with 19 bases in between. The CDR3 DNA sequence: TGCGCCAGCAGCATAGCCTGGACAAATAGCTACCAAGAGACCCAGTACTTC. Translation gives CASSIAWTNSYQETQYF.

This clonotype has a count of ten or more. The chain links TRBV20-1 to TRBJ2-4; 8 bases are a match to TRBD2. Germline CDR1 is DFQATT and CDR2 is SNEGSKA (reference sequence). The CDR3 is 13 amino acids. V gave up 5 bases and J gave up 5 bases; unmatched junction bases: 5. The CDR3 DNA follows: TGCAGTGCTCCGGGGGGGATCCAAAACATTCAGTACTTC. Its translation is CSAPGGIQNIQYF.

In this sample, this clonotype turned up many times. This chain joins TRBV7-2 and TRBJ2-2; 8 bases align to TRBD1. The junction had 8 bases not matched to a gene; V was cut back by 5 bases and J by 3 bases. CDR3 size: 16 residues. Germline V gives CDR1 SGHTA, CDR2 FQGNSA. The CDR3: CASSLGQGKDTGELFF. As DNA, the CDR3 is TGTGCCAGCAGCCTTGGACAGGGCAAGGACACCGGGGAGCTGTTTTTT.

The chain employs TRBV7-9 and TRBJ1-5; D is ambiguous. Per germline, CDR1 SEHNR and CDR2 FQNEAQ (reference sequence). V was pared by 5 bases and J by 0 bases, with 8 bases between. The CDR3 extends over 14 amino acids. CDR3: CASSKGYSNQPQHF. CDR3 DNA: TGTGCCAGCAGCAAGGGCTATAGCAATCAGCCCCAGCATTTT.